The rows below give T cell receptor beta chains drawn from one sample of a study of blood T cell repertoires in COVID-19. The method was immunoSEQ multiplex PCR; TCRdb's version includes in-frame clones alone and lacks a portion of them. The profile shows about 210,000 clones, about 83% of them singletons. The sample consisted of peripheral blood. Receptors were obtained from a woman between 45 and 60 years old with active or convalescent COVID-19. Both conserved end residues are part of each CDR3. D genes are given only for firm matches. Clone size is shown for a subset of rows, as once, few, many or a class of expanded clone.

v_gene: TRBV5-4
abundance: .
j_gene: TRBJ1-5
d_gene: TRBD1
CDR3aa: CASSLDRDKPQHF
CDR3nt: TGTGCCAGCAGCCTTGACAGGGACAAGCCCCAGCATTTT

v_gene: TRBV19
abundance: few
j_gene: TRBJ1-2
d_gene: .
CDR3aa: CASYPSGEDYGYTF
CDR3nt: TGTGCCAGTTATCCCTCGGGAGAGGACTATGGCTACACCTTC

v_gene: TRBV18
abundance: .
j_gene: TRBJ1-2
d_gene: .
CDR3aa: CASSPRKDTGGYTF
CDR3nt: TGTGCCAGCTCACCAAGGAAGGACACTGGTGGCTACACCTTC

v_gene: TRBV28
abundance: .
j_gene: TRBJ2-1
d_gene: TRBD1
CDR3aa: CASSLAGTANEQFF
CDR3nt: TGTGCCAGCAGTCTCGCCGGGACAGCTAATGAGCAGTTCTTC

v_gene: TRBV6-1
abundance: few
j_gene: TRBJ1-1
d_gene: TRBD1
CDR3aa: CASSEAWTGSTEAFF
CDR3nt: TGTGCCAGCAGTGAAGCCTGGACAGGGTCCACTGAAGCTTTCTTT

v_gene: TRBV5-1
abundance: .
j_gene: TRBJ2-5
d_gene: .
CDR3aa: CASRDSASETQYF
CDR3nt: TGCGCCAGCAGGGACAGTGCCTCGGAGACCCAGTACTTC

v_gene: TRBV3-1/TRBV3-2
abundance: .
j_gene: TRBJ1-3
d_gene: .
CDR3aa: CASSQQAPSSGNTIYF
CDR3nt: TGTGCCAGCAGCCAACAGGCCCCGAGCTCTGGAAACACCATATATTTT

v_gene: TRBV9
abundance: .
j_gene: TRBJ2-1
d_gene: .
CDR3aa: CASSVEFGAYNEQFF
CDR3nt: TGTGCCAGCAGCGTAGAGTTTGGGGCGTACAATGAGCAGTTCTTC

v_gene: TRBV28
abundance: .
j_gene: TRBJ1-1
d_gene: .
CDR3aa: CASRTGGVGNTEAFF
CDR3nt: TGTGCCAGCAGGACCGGGGGGGTAGGGAACACTGAAGCTTTCTTT

v_gene: TRBV5-4
abundance: .
j_gene: TRBJ1-2
d_gene: TRBD1
CDR3aa: CASSSEPGQDYGYTF
CDR3nt: TGTGCCAGCAGCTCCGAACCGGGACAGGACTATGGCTACACCTTC

v_gene: TRBV2
abundance: .
j_gene: TRBJ2-2
d_gene: .
CDR3aa: CASSRQGGNTGELFF
CDR3nt: TGTGCCAGCAGCCGACAGGGAGGTAACACCGGGGAGCTGTTTTTT

v_gene: TRBV27
abundance: .
j_gene: TRBJ1-6
d_gene: TRBD1
CDR3aa: CASSFAGTGVQSPLHF
CDR3nt: TGTGCCAGCAGTTTCGCCGGGACAGGGGTACAATCACCCCTCCACTTT

v_gene: TRBV5-6
abundance: .
j_gene: TRBJ1-3
d_gene: TRBD1
CDR3aa: CASSFGTGGLSGNTIYF
CDR3nt: TGTGCCAGCAGCTTCGGGACAGGGGGGCTCTCTGGAAACACCATATATTTT

v_gene: TRBV28
abundance: .
j_gene: TRBJ1-6
d_gene: .
CDR3aa: CASSSTKLGHNSPLHF
CDR3nt: TGTGCCAGCAGTTCCACGAAATTGGGCCATAATTCACCCCTCCACTTT

v_gene: TRBV9
abundance: .
j_gene: TRBJ1-6
d_gene: .
CDR3aa: CASSPRTSNSPLHF
CDR3nt: TGTGCCAGCAGCCCCCGGACTTCCAATTCACCCCTCCACTTT

v_gene: TRBV7-7
abundance: .
j_gene: TRBJ2-5
d_gene: TRBD2
CDR3aa: CASSLRFGGVQETQYF
CDR3nt: TGTGCCAGCAGCTTACGATTTGGGGGGGTCCAAGAGACCCAGTACTTC

v_gene: TRBV3-1/TRBV3-2
abundance: once
j_gene: TRBJ2-1
d_gene: .
CDR3aa: CASSQDRRGYYNEQFF
CDR3nt: TGTGCCAGCAGCCAAGATAGGCGCGGGTACTATAATGAGCAGTTCTTC

v_gene: TRBV19
abundance: .
j_gene: TRBJ2-1
d_gene: .
CDR3aa: CASSMGDPVSEQFF
CDR3nt: TGTGCCAGTAGTATGGGCGATCCGGTCAGTGAGCAGTTCTTC

v_gene: TRBV2
abundance: .
j_gene: TRBJ1-5
d_gene: .
CDR3aa: CASSTRPANQPQHF
CDR3nt: TGTGCCAGCTCGACTCGTCCGGCCAATCAGCCCCAGCATTTT

v_gene: TRBV2
abundance: .
j_gene: TRBJ2-7
d_gene: .
CDR3aa: CASSASANEQYF
CDR3nt: TGTGCCAGCAGCGCCAGCGCTAACGAGCAGTACTTC

v_gene: TRBV7-9
abundance: .
j_gene: TRBJ1-3
d_gene: .
CDR3aa: CASSYPDLRTNTIYF
CDR3nt: TGTGCCAGCAGCTACCCTGACCTAAGGACTAACACCATATATTTT

v_gene: TRBV6-5
abundance: .
j_gene: TRBJ2-2
d_gene: TRBD1
CDR3aa: CASSTRTGHTGELFF
CDR3nt: TGTGCCAGCAGTACCCGGACAGGGCACACCGGGGAGCTGTTTTTT

v_gene: TRBV18
abundance: .
j_gene: TRBJ1-4
d_gene: .
CDR3aa: CASSPDSLNEKLFF
CDR3nt: TGTGCCAGCTCACCGGACAGCTTAAATGAAAAACTGTTTTTT

v_gene: TRBV4-1
abundance: .
j_gene: TRBJ1-5
d_gene: .
CDR3aa: CASRIGQYSNQPQHF
CDR3nt: TGCGCCAGCAGGATAGGACAGTATAGCAATCAGCCCCAGCATTTT

v_gene: TRBV2
abundance: .
j_gene: TRBJ2-1
d_gene: TRBD1
CDR3aa: CASRDRTGRDEQFF
CDR3nt: TGTGCCAGCAGAGACCGGACAGGGCGGGATGAGCAGTTCTTC

v_gene: TRBV21-1
abundance: .
j_gene: TRBJ1-1
d_gene: .
CDR3aa: CASSTRKPGLDEAFF
CDR3nt: TGTGCCAGCAGCACGAGGAAGCCCGGATTGGATGAAGCTTTCTTT

v_gene: TRBV30
abundance: .
j_gene: TRBJ2-3
d_gene: TRBD2
CDR3aa: CAWVLSGRGDTQYF
CDR3nt: TGTGCCTGGGTACTTAGCGGGAGGGGAGATACGCAGTATTTT

v_gene: TRBV29-1
abundance: once
j_gene: TRBJ1-3
d_gene: .
CDR3aa: CSVEDSGGDTIYF
CDR3nt: TGCAGCGTTGAAGATTCAGGAGGGGACACCATATATTTT

v_gene: TRBV7-8
abundance: .
j_gene: TRBJ1-2
d_gene: .
CDR3aa: CASSSRGNWGYTF
CDR3nt: TGTGCCAGCAGCTCTCGGGGGAATTGGGGCTACACCTTC

v_gene: TRBV11-2
abundance: few
j_gene: TRBJ1-4
d_gene: .
CDR3aa: CASSPLDRNEKLFF
CDR3nt: TGTGCCAGCAGCCCCTTGGACAGAAATGAAAAACTGTTTTTT

v_gene: TRBV5-1
abundance: .
j_gene: TRBJ2-5
d_gene: TRBD2
CDR3aa: CASKDPGGVETQYF
CDR3nt: TGCGCCAGCAAGGATCCCGGGGGGGTGGAGACCCAGTACTTC

v_gene: TRBV6-5
abundance: .
j_gene: TRBJ2-3
d_gene: .
CDR3aa: CASGIWGPDTQYF
CDR3nt: TGTGCCAGCGGTATCTGGGGGCCTGATACGCAGTATTTT

v_gene: TRBV7-6
abundance: .
j_gene: TRBJ2-1
d_gene: .
CDR3aa: CASSLGAASSYNEQFF
CDR3nt: TGTGCCAGCAGCTTAGGTGCGGCTAGCTCCTACAATGAGCAGTTCTTC

v_gene: TRBV11-2
abundance: once
j_gene: TRBJ1-1
d_gene: .
CDR3aa: CASSGPRGGTEAFF
CDR3nt: TGTGCCAGCAGCGGACCTCGGGGGGGCACTGAAGCTTTCTTT

v_gene: TRBV3-1/TRBV3-2
abundance: .
j_gene: TRBJ2-5
d_gene: .
CDR3aa: CASWGEGNQETQYF
CDR3nt: TGTGCCAGCTGGGGAGAAGGAAACCAAGAGACCCAGTACTTC

v_gene: TRBV12-5
abundance: .
j_gene: TRBJ1-5
d_gene: TRBD1
CDR3aa: CASAPGQNNQPQHF
CDR3nt: TGTGCTAGTGCCCCGGGACAGAATAATCAGCCCCAGCATTTT

v_gene: TRBV2
abundance: .
j_gene: TRBJ1-1
d_gene: TRBD1
CDR3aa: CASSEGAGGIDTEAFF
CDR3nt: TGTGCCAGCAGTGAAGGGGCAGGGGGTATCGACACTGAAGCTTTCTTT

v_gene: TRBV28
abundance: once
j_gene: TRBJ1-6
d_gene: .
CDR3aa: CASSALLQGDLNSPLHF
CDR3nt: TGTGCCAGCAGTGCCTTACTACAGGGAGACCTAAATTCACCCCTCCACTTT

v_gene: TRBV2
abundance: .
j_gene: TRBJ1-5
d_gene: .
CDR3aa: CASSDQSNQPQHF
CDR3nt: TGTGCCAGCAGTGACCAATCCAATCAGCCCCAGCATTTT

v_gene: TRBV4-2
abundance: .
j_gene: TRBJ2-7
d_gene: TRBD1
CDR3aa: CASSQDPLDRVEQYF
CDR3nt: TGTGCCAGCAGCCAAGATCCCCTCGACAGGGTTGAGCAGTACTTC

v_gene: TRBV19
abundance: once
j_gene: TRBJ2-1
d_gene: .
CDR3aa: CASSNPSSSSYNEQFF
CDR3nt: TGTGCCAGTAGTAACCCTAGCTCTAGCTCCTACAATGAGCAGTTCTTC

v_gene: TRBV15
abundance: .
j_gene: TRBJ2-5
d_gene: TRBD2
CDR3aa: CATSRGGSGETQYF
CDR3nt: TGTGCCACCAGCAGAGGCGGGAGCGGAGAGACCCAGTACTTC

v_gene: TRBV7-2
abundance: .
j_gene: TRBJ1-3
d_gene: TRBD1
CDR3aa: CASSPGQGVGTIYF
CDR3nt: TGTGCCAGCAGCCCCGGACAGGGAGTGGGCACCATATATTTT

v_gene: TRBV20-1
abundance: .
j_gene: TRBJ2-1
d_gene: .
CDR3aa: CSAPRNNEQFF
CDR3nt: TGCAGTGCCCCTAGGAACAATGAGCAGTTCTTC

v_gene: TRBV28
abundance: .
j_gene: TRBJ1-3
d_gene: .
CDR3aa: CASSWTLWGNTIYF
CDR3nt: TGTGCCAGCAGTTGGACTCTGTGGGGAAACACCATATATTTT

v_gene: TRBV6-5
abundance: .
j_gene: TRBJ1-1
d_gene: .
CDR3aa: CASSYGRGDTEAFF
CDR3nt: TGTGCCAGCAGTTATGGCAGGGGAGACACTGAAGCTTTCTTT

v_gene: TRBV2
abundance: .
j_gene: TRBJ1-1
d_gene: TRBD1
CDR3aa: CASRGQVNMNTEAFF
CDR3nt: TGTGCCAGCAGAGGACAGGTTAACATGAACACTGAAGCTTTCTTT

v_gene: TRBV30
abundance: .
j_gene: TRBJ2-5
d_gene: TRBD1
CDR3aa: CAWSTTGGEETQYF
CDR3nt: TGTGCCTGGAGTACAACAGGGGGCGAAGAGACCCAGTACTTC

v_gene: TRBV9
abundance: .
j_gene: TRBJ1-3
d_gene: .
CDR3aa: CASSVDPGSSSGNTIYF
CDR3nt: TGTGCCAGCAGCGTAGATCCGGGATCCAGTTCCGGAAACACCATATATTTT

v_gene: TRBV29-1
abundance: .
j_gene: TRBJ1-1
d_gene: .
CDR3aa: CSVETAGDTEAFF
CDR3nt: TGCAGCGTTGAAACGGCCGGGGACACTGAAGCTTTCTTT

v_gene: TRBV28
abundance: .
j_gene: TRBJ2-1
d_gene: .
CDR3aa: CASSSQDSTSYNEQFF
CDR3nt: TGTGCCAGCAGTTCTCAGGACAGTACCTCCTACAATGAGCAGTTCTTC

v_gene: TRBV7-9
abundance: .
j_gene: TRBJ1-6
d_gene: TRBD1
CDR3aa: CASSFTGTGGLNSPLHF
CDR3nt: TGTGCCAGCAGCTTTACCGGGACAGGGGGCCTTAATTCGCCCCTCCACTTT

v_gene: TRBV6-6
abundance: .
j_gene: TRBJ1-6
d_gene: TRBD1
CDR3aa: CASSTETGRNSPLHF
CDR3nt: TGTGCCAGCAGTACTGAGACAGGGAGGAATTCACCCCTCCACTTT

v_gene: TRBV5-5
abundance: .
j_gene: TRBJ1-1
d_gene: .
CDR3aa: CASSLDPRGMNMNTEAFF
CDR3nt: TGTGCCAGCAGCTTAGACCCAAGGGGGATGAACATGAACACTGAAGCTTTCTTT

v_gene: TRBV9
abundance: few
j_gene: TRBJ1-3
d_gene: TRBD1
CDR3aa: CASSTRQGAAGNTIYF
CDR3nt: TGTGCCAGCAGCACTCGACAGGGGGCAGCTGGAAACACCATATATTTT

v_gene: TRBV18
abundance: .
j_gene: TRBJ1-1
d_gene: .
CDR3aa: CASSPNWGFGSMNTEAFF
CDR3nt: TGTGCCAGCTCACCAAATTGGGGCTTCGGGTCGATGAACACTGAAGCTTTCTTT

v_gene: TRBV5-1
abundance: once
j_gene: TRBJ1-3
d_gene: .
CDR3aa: CASSLAVQGLSGNTIYF
CDR3nt: TGCGCCAGCAGCTTGGCCGTACAGGGCCTCTCTGGAAACACCATATATTTT

v_gene: TRBV6-5
abundance: .
j_gene: TRBJ1-2
d_gene: TRBD1
CDR3aa: CASSYSPDRANTF
CDR3nt: TGTGCCAGCAGTTATTCCCCGGACAGGGCGAACACCTTC

v_gene: TRBV7-6
abundance: once
j_gene: TRBJ1-2
d_gene: .
CDR3aa: CASSPRGPITQVRF
CDR3nt: TGTGCCAGCAGCCCGCGGGGGCCAATCACACAGGTCCGCTTC